The T cell receptor beta chain described here comes from a study of blood T cell repertoires in COVID-19. Whole-study context: Italy, Spain and the United States were the sources of the convalescent and acute COVID-19 samples. T cells, B-cell-depleted T cells, or PBMCs supplied cDNA or gDNA.

Under the authors' procedure: The assay estimated nucleated cells by amplifying reference gene primers. The data were produced by immunoSEQ multiplex PCR, yet TCRdb's version contains in-frame clones alone and is incomplete. Clone size and V and J calls were adopted from that table, with D and trimming inferred from the DNA. The sample shows approximately 110,000 clones, about 85% of them seen only once. V trimming: 3 bases; J trimming: 7 bases; junction bases outside the gene matches: 3. The germline gives CDR1 MGHRA, CDR2 YSYEKL. This CDR3 region has 14 residues. The rearrangement links TRBV4-1 to TRBJ1-6; 7 nucleotides line up with TRBD1. The source of this sequence is a human donor in a cohort sampled during active COVID-19. The sequencing input was peripheral blood. CDR3 sequence (DNA): TGCGCCAGCAGCCATGAGACAGGGAATTCACCCCTCCACTTT. Its translation: CASSHETGNSPLHF.